Presented here are 23 T cell receptor beta chains from one specimen sequenced in a study of OX40 agonist ivuxolimab in advanced cancers. TCRdb keeps only in-frame clones here, not all; method: immunoSEQ multiplex PCR. The data hold 35,000 to 40,000 clones, with around 87% observed a single time. Sequencing used CD4+ or CD8+ T cells sorted from blood, obtained in a trial of the OX40 agonist ivuxolimab. Source of these receptors: an adult with an advanced solid tumor such as melanoma, head and neck, liver or kidney cancer.

The rearrangement joins TRBV2 to TRBJ1-4; D call uncertain. In germline, CDR1 is SNHLY, CDR2 FYNNEI. There are 14 residues in the CDR3. V gave up 6 bases and J gave up 10 bases, with 18 bases separating them. CDR3 sequence (DNA): TGTGCCAGCAGAGTGACGGACCCCTACGGAAAACTGTTTTTT. Amino acids: CASRVTDPYGKLFF.

This sequence joins TRBV6-5 and TRBJ2-7, with TRBD2 matching 14 bases. Germline assignment: CDR1 MNHEY and CDR2 SVGAGI. The CDR3 totals 15 residues. The trim removed 6 bases at V and 7 bases at J, leaving 8 bases unmatched. The CDR3 protein is CASRGTSGSGREQYF. CDR3 bases: TGTGCCAGCAGAGGGACTAGCGGGAGCGGAAGGGAGCAGTACTTC.

V and J are TRBV9 and TRBJ1-2; possibly TRBD1 for D (6 bases). The CDR3 extends over 13 amino acids. V lost 3 bases to trimming and J lost 2 bases, with 8 bases between them. Germline V gene lookup returns CDR1 SGDLS and CDR2 YYNGEE. The CDR3 DNA follows: TGTGCCAGCAGCGCCACAGGGAACTATGGCTACACCTTC. Residues: CASSATGNYGYTF.

Here the CDR3 DNA reads TGTGCCAGTAGTCCTACAAAGGGAGTTCAGCCCCAGCATTTT. This translates into CASSPTKGVQPQHF. This sequence joins TRBV19 and TRBJ1-5; D is undetermined. In germline, CDR1 is LNHDA, CDR2 SQIVND (reference sequence). The V end lost 5 bases, the J end lost 6 bases, and 14 bases lay between the germline ends. This CDR3 region has 14 residues.

The rearrangement joins TRBV9 to TRBJ1-3; D gene unclear. Trimming removed 4 bases at V and 0 bases at J, with 11 bases between. Germline V gene sequence: CDR1 SGDLS, CDR2 YYNGEE. The CDR3 consists of 15 residues. The DNA of the CDR3 is TGTGCCAGCAGCCCTCGAGAGTTCTCTGGAAACACCATATATTTT. Protein product: CASSPREFSGNTIYF.

This chain connects TRBV9 to TRBJ2-5, with TRBD1 identical over 9 bases. The end of the DNA fits TRBJ2-7 better, so the J call may be wrong. In germline, CDR1 is SGDLS, CDR2 YYNGEE. This CDR3 is 15 amino acids long. The CDR3 region is CASSEGGQGYNEQYF. In DNA, the CDR3 is TGTGCCAGCAGCGAGGGGGGACAGGGTTATAACGAGCAGTACTTC.

The V call is TRBV9, the J call TRBJ2-1; D gene uncertain. Trimming removed 0 bases from V and 0 bases from J, with 10 bases in between. Germline V CDR1 and CDR2: SGDLS, YYNGEE. This CDR3 contains 16 residues. This CDR3 reads CASSVAVAASYNEQFF. As DNA, the CDR3 is TGTGCCAGCAGCGTAGCAGTGGCGGCCTCCTACAATGAGCAGTTCTTC.

The chain is built from TRBV6-5 and TRBJ2-7; 9 bases fit TRBD2. In germline, CDR1 is MNHEY, CDR2 SVGAGI. This CDR3 contains 14 residues. V was clipped by 5 bases and J by 4 bases; unmatched bases: 6. CDR3 DNA sequence: TGTGCCAGCAGTACCAGCGGGAGGTCGTACGAGCAGTACTTC. Translating it yields CASSTSGRSYEQYF.

CDR3 in DNA: TGTGCCAGCAGTGAAGCCTTGGAGACCCAGTACTTC. Protein: CASSEALETQYF. The rearrangement links TRBV2 to TRBJ2-5; D ambiguous. V was clipped by 0 bases and J by 5 bases, with 4 bases between them. From germline, CDR1 is SNHLY and CDR2 FYNNEI. The CDR3 runs 12 residues.

V is TRBV21-1 and J is TRBJ2-3; the D call TRBD2 from the table was never checked on the DNA. TRBV21-1 constitutes a pseudogene. CDR3 size: 16 residues. Written as DNA, the CDR3 is TGTGCCAGCAGAATAGCGGGGGGCCTTTGCACAGATACGCAGTATTTT. This gives the protein CASRIAGGLCTDTQYF.

The chain couples TRBV19 to TRBJ2-7; 7 bases are a match to TRBD1. The CDR3 loop spans 13 amino acids. The V segment lost 5 bases and the J segment 4 bases; nucleotides outside the gene matches: 5. CDR1 is LNHDA and CDR2 is SQIVND in the germline V gene (reference sequence). In nucleotides, the CDR3 is TGTGCCAGTAGTCCGACAGGGCGGTACGAGCAGTACTTC. Its protein is CASSPTGRYEQYF.

This chain joins TRBV11-3 and TRBJ2-5; a possible D gene is TRBD1 (6 bases). CDR1 is SGHNT and CDR2 is YENEEA in the germline V gene. The V and J ends lost 5 bases and 2 bases respectively, with 18 bases between them. This CDR3 spans 16 amino acids. The CDR3 loop reads CASSQLSWTAQETQYF. CDR3 DNA: TGTGCCAGCAGCCAGCTGTCATGGACAGCTCAAGAGACCCAGTACTTC.

The V and J genes are TRBV28 and TRBJ1-5; D is unclear. Germline-derived CDR1 and CDR2 are MDHEN and SYDVKM. The CDR3 runs to 13 residues. Trimming left V 6 bases short and J 6 bases short, with 12 bases between. In nucleotides, the CDR3 is TGTGCCAGCAGCCCACCACGAATTCAGCCCCAGCATTTT. Translation: CASSPPRIQPQHF.

This chain uses TRBV30 with TRBJ2-7, with TRBD2 matching over 8 bases. V was clipped by 3 bases and J by 4 bases; unmatched bases: 2. This CDR3 contains 12 residues. In germline, CDR1 is GTSNPN, CDR2 SVGIG (reference sequence). The CDR3 here is CAWSGGGYEQYF. For the CDR3, the DNA is TGTGCCTGGAGCGGGGGGGGTTACGAGCAGTACTTC.

This clone was seen a few times. The chain joins TRBV28 to TRBJ2-7, with 10 bases that match TRBD1. CDR1 and CDR2 from the germline V gene are MDHEN and SYDVKM. With 8 bases clipped from V and 3 bases from J, the junction kept 7 bases outside the gene matches. This CDR3 has 14 amino acids. The CDR3 DNA follows: TGTGCCAGCCAAACCGGGACAGGGGTCTACGAGCAGTACTTC. Translating it yields CASQTGTGVYEQYF.

In this sample, this clone turned up once. The V gene is TRBV4-1, the J gene TRBJ1-2, with D possibly TRBD1 on 6 matching bases. Trimming cost V 0 bases and J 4 bases, with 12 bases left between them. The length of the CDR3 is 15 residues. The germline V gene encodes CDR1 MGHRA and CDR2 YSYEKL. Here the CDR3 reads CASSQDNRVVYGYTF. The CDR3 DNA follows: TGCGCCAGCAGCCAAGATAACAGGGTGGTCTATGGCTACACCTTC.

This clone appeared a few times. The genes are TRBV21-1 and TRBJ2-5. TRBV21-1 constitutes a pseudogene. This CDR3 contains 14 residues. CDR3: CASSSETGRETQYF. In DNA form, the CDR3 reads TGTGCCAGCAGCAGCGAGACGGGGCGGGAGACCCAGTACTTC.

This chain joins TRBV5-6 and TRBJ2-5, with TRBD2 as a possible D gene (6 bases). Trimming removed 9 bases from V and 5 bases from J, with 14 bases in between. The V gene's germline CDR1 is SGHDT and CDR2 YYEEEE. The CDR3 is 12 amino acids. In DNA form, the CDR3 reads TGTGCCACCGGGGCCGGAGGGGAGACCCAGTACTTC. It specifies CATGAGGETQYF. The whole variable domain, filled in from reference TRBV5-6 and TRBJ2-5, reads DAGVTQSPTHLIKTRGQQVTLRCSPKSGHDTVSWYQQALGQGPQFIFQYYEEEERQRGNFPDRFSGHQFPNYSSELNVNALLLGDSALYLCATGAGGETQYFGPGTRLLVL.

In its sample, this clone was seen once. The chain employs TRBV6-1 and TRBJ2-7; D ambiguous. Trimming pared 7 bases from V and 3 bases from J, leaving 13 bases between. The germline V gene encodes CDR1 MNHNS and CDR2 SASEGT. The CDR3 is made up of 13 amino acids. The CDR3 DNA reads as TGTGCCAGCACCATCGACCGGTACTACGAGCAGTACTTC. Amino acids: CASTIDRYYEQYF.

The chain carries TRBV19 and TRBJ1-2; no clear D. The ends were cut back, 7 bases at V and 4 bases at J, with 19 bases in the middle. CDR3 size: 15 residues. The germline V gene encodes CDR1 LNHDA and CDR2 SQIVND (reference sequence). This chain's CDR3 is CASTPRAGGSYGYTF. CDR3 sequence (DNA): TGTGCCAGTACCCCGCGGGCCGGAGGGTCCTATGGCTACACCTTC.

The CDR3 DNA follows: TGTGCCAGCAGTGACACAGGGGGGGGCGGCTACACCTTC. Its protein product is CASSDTGGGGYTF. The chain couples TRBV6-1 to TRBJ1-2; 8 bases agree with TRBD1. The CDR3 length is 13 residues. The ends lost 3 bases at V and 8 bases at J; junction bases unmatched: 5. Germline V lookup: CDR1 MNHNS, CDR2 SASEGT.

This chain joins TRBV6-5 and TRBJ1-5; D is possibly TRBD1 (6 bases). The CDR3 contains 14 residues. CDR1 is MNHEY and CDR2 is SVGAGI in the germline V gene. V dropped 5 bases and J dropped 0 bases, with 8 bases sitting between them. CDR3 nucleotide sequence: TGTGCCAGCAGTCCAGGGGATAGCAATCAGCCCCAGCATTTT. Amino acids: CASSPGDSNQPQHF.

The V gene is TRBV9, the J gene TRBJ1-2; a weak D match, TRBD1 (6 bases). Germline CDR1 reads SGDLS; CDR2 reads YYNGEE. This CDR3 spans 16 amino acids. V was clipped by 4 bases and J by 8 bases, with 24 bases between them. The CDR3 coding sequence is TGTGCCAGCAGCCCAATCTTAGGGGACACGACCTACGGCTACACCTTC. This translates into CASSPILGDTTYGYTF.